One sample yielded the 4 T cell receptor beta chains listed below, sequenced in a study of cytomegalovirus exposure and HLA in healthy donors. This table comes from immunoSEQ multiplex PCR, and its TCRdb copy is limited to in-frame clones, with some not included. This sample has about 130,000 clones; approximately 90% occur once, and the top ten carry roughly 6.5%. The sequenced sample was PBMCs. The receptors come from a woman aged 25 to 39 in good health and CMV-seropositive.

This chain uses TRBV7-9 with TRBJ2-5; 11 nucleotides match TRBD1. CDR3 size: 17 residues. Germline V lookup: CDR1 SEHNR, CDR2 FQNEAQ (reference sequence). V lost 5 bases to trimming and J lost 4 bases; unmatched junction nucleotides: 12. CDR3 loop: CASSNPAGTGGRETQYF. The CDR3 DNA follows: TGTGCCAGCAGCAACCCAGCCGGGACAGGGGGGAGAGAGACCCAGTACTTC.

This clone was seen more than once but under ten times. V is TRBV7-2 and J is TRBJ2-3; D is perhaps TRBD2 (6 bases). Trimming pared 3 bases from V and 4 bases from J, leaving 14 bases between. CDR3 length: 15 residues. CDR1 SGHTA and CDR2 FQGNSA come from the germline V gene. The CDR3 protein is CASSLTAGVADTQYF. The CDR3 DNA reads as TGTGCCAGCAGCTTGACAGCGGGCGTTGCAGATACGCAGTATTTT.

This chain uses TRBV11-3 with TRBJ2-7; D call uncertain. Germline V gives CDR1 SGHNT, CDR2 YENEEA. Trimming took 1 base from V and 3 from J, leaving 7 bases between them. This CDR3 comprises 13 residues. DNA of the CDR3: TGTGCCAGCAGCTTAGGAGCCTTCTACGAGCAGTACTTC. It is translated as CASSLGAFYEQYF.

This clone was seen more than once but under ten times. V usage is TRBV7-9 and J usage is TRBJ2-5; TRBD2 aligns across 12 bases. This CDR3 has 16 residues. The germline V gene encodes CDR1 SEHNR and CDR2 FQNEAQ (reference sequence). V dropped 6 bases and J dropped 4; count of bases not matched to a gene: 9. CDR3 in DNA: TGTGCCAGCAGACGAAGACTAGCGGGGGACCGAGAGACCCAGTACTTC. This encodes CASRRRLAGDRETQYF. Filled out from reference TRBV7-9 and TRBJ2-5, the complete variable domain reads DTGVSQNPRHKITKRGQNVTFRCDPISEHNRLYWYRQTLGQGPEFLTYFQNEAQLEKSRLLSDRFSAERPKGSFSTLEIQRTEQGDSAMYLCASRRRLAGDRETQYFGPGTRLLVL.